This TCR beta chain was recorded in a study of blood T cell repertoires in COVID-19. Trimming removed 1 base from V and 3 bases from J; junction bases left unmatched: 5. This CDR3 is built from 16 residues. Germline values: CDR1 LGHDT, CDR2 YNNKEL (reference sequence). In the source study's methods: Reference gene primer amplification in the assay estimated nucleated cell counts. Data came from immunoSEQ multiplex PCR; TCRdb stores just in-frame clones and leaves some out. V and J calls plus clone size are reproduced from that table; the DNA served to infer D and trimming. The data show hundreds of thousands of clones, approximately 85% seen once.

The sample was peripheral blood. V gene TRBV3-1 (or the pseudogene TRBV3-2) combines with J gene TRBJ2-3; 9 nucleotides align to TRBD2. The TCR originated in a man between 45 and 60 years old with COVID-19, enrolled during active disease. The CDR3 DNA is TGTGCCAGCAGCCAAGGTCTAGCGGGGAAAACAGATACGCAGTATTTT. This encodes CASSQGLAGKTDTQYF.